This T cell receptor beta chain was found in a study of cytomegalovirus exposure and HLA in healthy donors. Study at large: Assignment to the Caucasian-associated ancestry cluster applied to more than 75% of the approximately 390 genotyped donors. Overall study findings and caveats: The classifier, whose performance was assessed in both the original and validation cohorts, reportedly diagnosed cytomegalovirus status with high specificity and sensitivity. As a later analysis revealed, the rate of TCR association differed by HLA locus, with DRB1 most and HLA-C fewest.

PCR amplification relied on 60 Vbeta primers (plus 13 Jbeta primers). Profiled with immunoSEQ multiplex PCR; TCRdb holds only in-frame clones, not every one. The sample yields approximately 180,000 clones, about four fifths seen once. In this sample, this clone turned up once. Its matching antigen is unknown. CDR3 length equals 14 residues. After removal of 7 bases from V and 6 bases from J, the junction contained 5 bases not matched to a gene. The germline V gene encodes CDR1 LNHDA and CDR2 SQIVND (reference sequence). The TCR was taken from a woman in her late teens or twenties in good health and CMV-seronegative. Sequenced: PBMCs. This rearrangement joins TRBV19 to TRBJ1-5, with 11 bases that match TRBD1. DNA for the CDR3: TGTGCCAGTATGGACAGGGGGCGACGTCAGCCCCAGCATTTT. The encoded protein is CASMDRGRRQPQHF. Filled out from reference TRBV19 and TRBJ1-5, the complete variable domain reads DGGITQSPKYLFRKEGQNVTLSCEQNLNHDAMYWYRQDPGQGLRLIYYSQIVNDFQKGDIAEGYSVSREKKESFPLTVTSAQKNPTAFYLCASMDRGRRQPQHFGDGTRLSIL.